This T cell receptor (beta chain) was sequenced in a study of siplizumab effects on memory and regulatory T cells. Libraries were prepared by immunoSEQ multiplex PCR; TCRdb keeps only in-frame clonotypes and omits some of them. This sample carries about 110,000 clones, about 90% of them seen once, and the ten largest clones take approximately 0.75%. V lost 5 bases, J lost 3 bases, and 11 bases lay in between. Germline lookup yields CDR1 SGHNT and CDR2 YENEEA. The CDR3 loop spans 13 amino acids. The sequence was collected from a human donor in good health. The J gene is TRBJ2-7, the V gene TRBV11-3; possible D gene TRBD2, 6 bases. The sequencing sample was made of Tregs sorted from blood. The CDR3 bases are TGTGCCAGCAGCCCTCCGGGGGTCTACGAGCAGTACTTC. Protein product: CASSPPGVYEQYF. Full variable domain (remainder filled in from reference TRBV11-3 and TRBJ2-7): EAGVVQSPRYKIIEKKQPVAFWCNPISGHNTLYWYLQNLGQGPELLIRYENEEAVDDSQLPKDRFSAERLKGVDSTLKIQPAELGDSAVYLCASSPPGVYEQYFGPGTRLTVT.